The 12 T cell receptor beta chains presented below share a single source sample, sequenced in a study of technical replicates of blood from several donors. The data were produced by immunoSEQ multiplex PCR, yet TCRdb's version contains in-frame clones alone and is incomplete. The data hold over 55,000 clones, with around 84% observed a single time. What was sequenced was PBMCs. All receptors come from a human donor in good health. Some clones in this sample may be carry-over from other donors' samples.

In this sample, this clone turned up a few times. The rearrangement uses TRBV19 and TRBJ1-5, with TRBD1 matching over 7 bases. With 5 bases clipped from V and 4 bases from J, the junction kept 5 bases outside the gene matches. Germline lookup yields CDR1 LNHDA and CDR2 SQIVND (reference sequence). This CDR3 region has 14 residues. The CDR3 DNA reads as TGTGCCAGTAGTTCCAGACAGGGAAATCAGCCCCAGCATTTT. Protein product: CASSSRQGNQPQHF.

This chain links TRBV2 with TRBJ1-1, with unresolved D. V gave up 10 bases and J gave up 1 base, with 13 bases separating them. This CDR3 comprises 13 residues. CDR1 SNHLY and CDR2 FYNNEI come from the germline V gene. The CDR3 DNA follows: TGTGCCACGCGGGAACGGACGAACACTGAAGCTTTCTTT. The encoded protein is CATRERTNTEAFF.

The V call is TRBV9, the J call TRBJ2-5; TRBD2 agrees at 12 bases. Germline assignment: CDR1 SGDLS and CDR2 YYNGEE. Trimming took 1 base from V and 1 from J; bases not matched to a gene: 5. This CDR3 has 17 residues. The CDR3 loop reads CASSVSSGGAGQETQYF. Here the CDR3 DNA reads TGTGCCAGCAGCGTATCTAGCGGGGGGGCTGGCCAAGAGACCCAGTACTTC.

The chain joins TRBV4-2 to TRBJ2-5; 11 positions match TRBD2. CDR1 and CDR2 from the germline V gene are LGHNA and YNFKEQ. With V trimmed by 1 base and J by 2 bases, 3 bases remained unmatched. The CDR3 spans 16 residues. This CDR3 reads CASSQAGTSGQETQYF. The CDR3 region has the DNA TGTGCCAGCAGCCAAGCCGGGACTAGCGGACAAGAGACCCAGTACTTC.

This clone was picked up one time. CDR3 nucleotides: TGTGCCAGCAGCGTTCACGCGGGAGGAACCTACGAGCAGTACTTC. Residues: CASSVHAGGTYEQYF. The V gene is TRBV6-5, the J gene TRBJ2-7; 8 bases are a match to TRBD2. Germline values: CDR1 MNHEY, CDR2 SVGAGI. This CDR3 region has 15 residues. Trimming took 6 bases from V and 2 from J; bases not matched to a gene: 9.

This chain uses TRBV7-2 with TRBJ2-1; D is unclear. The CDR3 has 14 amino acids. V was trimmed by 5 bases and J by 3 bases, leaving 11 bases between them. CDR1 and CDR2 (germline): SGHTA, FQGNSA. The DNA of the CDR3 is TGTGCCAGCAGCCCGACTTCGTACTACAATGAGCAGTTCTTC. As protein: CASSPTSYYNEQFF.

The chain carries TRBV6-5 and TRBJ1-1; D ambiguous. Trimming pared 2 bases from V and 6 bases from J, leaving 16 bases between. This CDR3 region has 15 residues. Germline V CDR1 and CDR2: MNHEY, SVGAGI. The CDR3 region is CASSYALPSGSEAFF. The CDR3 coding sequence is TGTGCCAGCAGTTACGCATTACCATCGGGGTCTGAAGCTTTCTTT.

The J gene is TRBJ1-1, the V gene TRBV5-4; 8 bases map to TRBD1. Germline values: CDR1 SGHNT, CDR2 YYREEE (reference sequence). The CDR3 covers 14 residues. Losses at the gene ends were 6 bases for V and 5 bases for J; bases not matched to a gene: 9. The CDR3: CASNLGTGKTEAFF. DNA for the CDR3: TGTGCCAGCAACCTCGGGACAGGAAAAACTGAAGCTTTCTTT.

The genes are TRBV5-4 and TRBJ1-6, with D possibly being TRBD1 (6 bases). Germline values: CDR1 SGHNT, CDR2 YYREEE (reference sequence). The CDR3 is 16 amino acids. V was clipped by 4 bases and J by 9 bases, with 20 bases between them. The CDR3 DNA reads TGTGCCAGCAGCCTGGCGGCGGGGGGCACGGGTTCACCCCTCCACTTT. This codes for CASSLAAGGTGSPLHF.

CDR3 bases: TGTGCCAGCAGCTTAGGCGGAACACCTTATGGCTACACCTTC. Its translation is CASSLGGTPYGYTF. The rearrangement joins TRBV7-9 to TRBJ1-2; D is ambiguous. Germline V lookup: CDR1 SEHNR, CDR2 FQNEAQ (reference sequence). Trimming shortened V by 1 base and J by 5 bases, and 11 bases separated the two germline ends. CDR3 size: 14 residues.

The genes are TRBV5-1 and TRBJ2-2; D possibly corresponds to TRBD1 (6 bases). CDR1 and CDR2 (germline): SGHRS, YFSETQ. V was clipped by 0 bases and J by 3 bases, with 12 bases between them. The CDR3 contains 16 residues. In nucleotides, the CDR3 is TGCGCCAGCAGCTTGGCCGGTGCAGGGGACACCGGGGAGCTGTTTTTT. Translated, it gives CASSLAGAGDTGELFF.

V gene TRBV7-2 combines with J gene TRBJ2-7, with 9 positions matching TRBD1. V shed 6 bases and J 1 base; nucleotides not matched to a gene: 1. The germline V gene has CDR1 SGHTA and CDR2 FQGNSA. This CDR3 comprises 13 residues. CDR3 DNA sequence: TGTGCCAGCAGGGACAGGGGTTCCTACGAGCAGTACTTC. Translating it yields CASRDRGSYEQYF.